This T cell receptor (beta chain) was captured by sequencing in a study of blood T cell repertoires in COVID-19. Whole-study context: Acute-phase and convalescent COVID-19 samples originated in the United States, Italy and Spain. Sample material is recorded as cDNA or gDNA derived from T cells, B-cell-depleted T cells, or PBMCs.

The length of the CDR3 is 14 residues. Germline assignment: CDR1 LNHDA and CDR2 SQIVND (reference sequence). With 1 base clipped from V and 4 bases from J, the junction kept 3 bases outside the gene matches. Original handling: The authors estimated nucleated cell counts from reference gene primer amplification. Using immunoSEQ multiplex PCR, the repertoire was profiled, and TCRdb retains in-frame clones only, with some absent. V, J and clone size derive from that table, while D and trimming were established from the DNA sequence. The table lists some 65,000 clones, 79% of them singletons. Input material: peripheral blood. The TCR sequence derives from a woman aged 70-85 years with acute or convalescent COVID-19. This chain uses TRBV19 with TRBJ2-5; TRBD1 aligns across 7 bases. As DNA, the CDR3 is TGTGCCAGTAGTATAGTTCCAGGGGGAGAGACCCAGTACTTC. Protein product: CASSIVPGGETQYF.